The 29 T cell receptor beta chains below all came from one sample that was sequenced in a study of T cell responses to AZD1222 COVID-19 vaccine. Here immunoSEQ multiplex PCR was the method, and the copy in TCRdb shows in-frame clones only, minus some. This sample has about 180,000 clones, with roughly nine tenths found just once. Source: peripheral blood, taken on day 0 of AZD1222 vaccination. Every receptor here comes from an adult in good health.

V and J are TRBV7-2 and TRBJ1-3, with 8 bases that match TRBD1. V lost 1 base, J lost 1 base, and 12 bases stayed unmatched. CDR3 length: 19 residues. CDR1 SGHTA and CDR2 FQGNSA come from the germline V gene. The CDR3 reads CASSLEDRDSQFSGNTIYF. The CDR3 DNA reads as TGTGCCAGCAGCTTAGAGGACAGGGATTCTCAGTTTTCTGGAAACACCATATATTTT.

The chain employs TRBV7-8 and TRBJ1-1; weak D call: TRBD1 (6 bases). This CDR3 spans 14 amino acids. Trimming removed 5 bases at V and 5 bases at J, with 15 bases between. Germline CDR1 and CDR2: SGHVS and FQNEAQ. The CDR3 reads CASSTRTAGTEAFF. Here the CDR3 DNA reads TGTGCCAGCAGCACACGGACAGCGGGGACTGAAGCTTTCTTT.

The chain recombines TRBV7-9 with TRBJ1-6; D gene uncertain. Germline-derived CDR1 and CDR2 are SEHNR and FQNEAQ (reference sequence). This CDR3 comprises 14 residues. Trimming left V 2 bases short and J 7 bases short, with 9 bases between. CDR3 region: CASSLLAANSPLHF. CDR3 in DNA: TGTGCCAGCAGCTTACTCGCGGCGAATTCACCCCTCCACTTT.

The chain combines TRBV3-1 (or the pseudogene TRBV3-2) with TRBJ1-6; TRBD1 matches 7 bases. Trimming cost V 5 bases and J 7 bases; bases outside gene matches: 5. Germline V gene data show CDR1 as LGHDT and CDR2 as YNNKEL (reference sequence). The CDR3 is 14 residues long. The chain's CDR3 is CASSVTGYNSPLHF. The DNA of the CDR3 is TGTGCCAGCAGCGTGACAGGGTACAATTCACCCCTCCACTTT.

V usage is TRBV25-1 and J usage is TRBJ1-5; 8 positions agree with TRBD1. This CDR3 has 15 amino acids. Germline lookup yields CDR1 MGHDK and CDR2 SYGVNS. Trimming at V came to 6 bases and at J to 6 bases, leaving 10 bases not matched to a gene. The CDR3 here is CASRGQGPLSQPQHF. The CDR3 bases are TGTGCCAGCAGAGGACAGGGACCTCTAAGTCAGCCCCAGCATTTT. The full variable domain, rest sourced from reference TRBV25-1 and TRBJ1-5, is EADIYQTPRYLVIGTGKKITLECSQTMGHDKMYWYQQDPGMELHLIHYSYGVNSTEKGDLSSESTVSRIRTEHFPLTLESARPSHTSQYLCASRGQGPLSQPQHFGDGTRLSIL.

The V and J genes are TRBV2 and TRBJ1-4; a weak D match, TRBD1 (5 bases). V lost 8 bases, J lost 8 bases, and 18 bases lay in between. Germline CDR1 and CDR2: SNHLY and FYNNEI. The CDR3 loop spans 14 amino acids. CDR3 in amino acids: CASLSGLRGEKLFF. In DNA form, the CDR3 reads TGTGCCAGCCTATCGGGGCTCCGGGGGGAAAAACTGTTTTTT.

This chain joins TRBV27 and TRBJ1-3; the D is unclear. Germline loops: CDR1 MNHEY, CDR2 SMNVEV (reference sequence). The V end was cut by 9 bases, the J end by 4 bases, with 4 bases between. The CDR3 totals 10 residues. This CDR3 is CASTGNTIYF. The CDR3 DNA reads TGTGCCAGTACCGGAAACACCATATATTTT.

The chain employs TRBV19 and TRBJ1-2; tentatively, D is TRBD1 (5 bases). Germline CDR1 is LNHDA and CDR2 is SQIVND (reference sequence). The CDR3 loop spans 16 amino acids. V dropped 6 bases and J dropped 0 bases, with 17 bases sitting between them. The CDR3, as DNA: TGTGCCAGTAGCCGCCTCGGGACCGACGCTAACTATGGCTACACCTTC. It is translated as CASSRLGTDANYGYTF. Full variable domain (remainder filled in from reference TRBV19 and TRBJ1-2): DGGITQSPKYLFRKEGQNVTLSCEQNLNHDAMYWYRQDPGQGLRLIYYSQIVNDFQKGDIAEGYSVSREKKESFPLTVTSAQKNPTAFYLCASSRLGTDANYGYTFGSGTRLTVV.

This chain's CDR3 is CASRSDRGDRGYTF. CDR3 coding DNA: TGTGCCAGCAGGTCGGACAGGGGGGATCGCGGCTACACCTTC. This chain uses TRBV28 with TRBJ1-2, with 10 positions matching TRBD1. CDR3 length: 14 amino acids. Trimming took 6 bases from V and 8 from J; bases not matched to a gene: 9. Germline loops: CDR1 MDHEN, CDR2 SYDVKM.

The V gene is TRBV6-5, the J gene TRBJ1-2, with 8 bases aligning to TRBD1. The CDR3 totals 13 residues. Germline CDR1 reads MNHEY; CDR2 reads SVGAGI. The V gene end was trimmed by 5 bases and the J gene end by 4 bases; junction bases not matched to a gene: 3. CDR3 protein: CASSTGGGYGYTF. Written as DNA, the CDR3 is TGTGCCAGCAGTACAGGGGGAGGCTATGGCTACACCTTC.

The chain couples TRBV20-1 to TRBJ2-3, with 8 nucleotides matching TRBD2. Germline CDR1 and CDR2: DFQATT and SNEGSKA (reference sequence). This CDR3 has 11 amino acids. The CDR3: CRMTSADTQYF. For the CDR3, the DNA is TGCAGAATGACTAGCGCAGATACGCAGTATTTT.

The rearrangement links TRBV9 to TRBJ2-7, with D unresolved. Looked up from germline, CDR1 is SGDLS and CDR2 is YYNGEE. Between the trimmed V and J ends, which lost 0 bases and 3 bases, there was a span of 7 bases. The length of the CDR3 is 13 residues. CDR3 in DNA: TGTGCCAGCAGCGTAGTCTTAAACTACGAGCAGTACGTC. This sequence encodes CASSVVLNYEQYV.

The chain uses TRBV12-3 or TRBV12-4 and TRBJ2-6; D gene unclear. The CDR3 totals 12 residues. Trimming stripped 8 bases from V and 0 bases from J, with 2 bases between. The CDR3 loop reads CASHSGANVLTF. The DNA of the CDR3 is TGTGCCAGCCACTCTGGGGCCAACGTCCTGACTTTC.

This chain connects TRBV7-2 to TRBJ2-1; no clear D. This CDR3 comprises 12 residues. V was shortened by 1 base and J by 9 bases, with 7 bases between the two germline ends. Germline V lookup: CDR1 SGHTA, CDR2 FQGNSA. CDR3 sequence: CASSLVGFEQFF. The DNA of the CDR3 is TGTGCCAGCAGCTTAGTAGGGTTTGAGCAGTTCTTC.

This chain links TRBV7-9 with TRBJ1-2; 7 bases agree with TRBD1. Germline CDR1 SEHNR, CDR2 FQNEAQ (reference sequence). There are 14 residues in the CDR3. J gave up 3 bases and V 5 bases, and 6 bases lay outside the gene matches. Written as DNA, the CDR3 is TGTGCCAGCAGCCAAACAGGGGTGTACTATGGCTACACCTTC. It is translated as CASSQTGVYYGYTF.

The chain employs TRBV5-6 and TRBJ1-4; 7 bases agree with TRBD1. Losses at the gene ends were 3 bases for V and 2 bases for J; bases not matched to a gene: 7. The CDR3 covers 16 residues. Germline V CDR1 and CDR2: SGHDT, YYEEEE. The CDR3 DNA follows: TGTGCCAGCAGCTCCCTAACAGGGGCGACTAATGAAAAACTGTTTTTT. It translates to CASSSLTGATNEKLFF.

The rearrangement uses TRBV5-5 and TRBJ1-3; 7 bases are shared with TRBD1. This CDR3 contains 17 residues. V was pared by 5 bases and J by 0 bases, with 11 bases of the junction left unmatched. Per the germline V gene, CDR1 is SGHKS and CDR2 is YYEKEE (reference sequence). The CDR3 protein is CASSRESGTASGNTIYF. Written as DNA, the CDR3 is TGTGCCAGCAGTCGAGAAAGCGGGACAGCCTCTGGAAACACCATATATTTT.

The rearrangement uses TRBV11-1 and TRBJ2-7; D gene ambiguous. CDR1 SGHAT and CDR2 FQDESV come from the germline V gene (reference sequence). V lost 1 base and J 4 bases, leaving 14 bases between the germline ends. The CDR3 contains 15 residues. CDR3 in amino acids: CASSLGLLGEYEQYV. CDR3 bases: TGTGCCAGCAGCTTAGGTCTTCTTGGAGAGTACGAGCAGTACGTC.

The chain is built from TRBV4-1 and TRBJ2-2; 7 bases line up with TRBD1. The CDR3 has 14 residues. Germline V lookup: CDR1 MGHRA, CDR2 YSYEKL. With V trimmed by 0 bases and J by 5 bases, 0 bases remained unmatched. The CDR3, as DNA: TGCGCCAGCAGCCAAGAACAGGGGACCGGGGAGCTGTTTTTT. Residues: CASSQEQGTGELFF.

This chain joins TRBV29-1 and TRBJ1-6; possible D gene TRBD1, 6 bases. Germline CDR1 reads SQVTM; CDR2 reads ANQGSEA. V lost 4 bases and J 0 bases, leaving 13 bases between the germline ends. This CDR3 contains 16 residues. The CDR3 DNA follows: TGCAGCGTTGGGACAGCACAGAGCTCCTATAATTCACCCCTCCACTTT. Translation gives CSVGTAQSSYNSPLHF.

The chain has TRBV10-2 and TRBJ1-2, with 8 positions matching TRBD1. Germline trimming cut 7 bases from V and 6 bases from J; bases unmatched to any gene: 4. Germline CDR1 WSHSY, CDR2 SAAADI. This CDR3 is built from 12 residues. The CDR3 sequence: CASTPDRDGYTF. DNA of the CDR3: TGCGCCAGCACTCCGGACAGGGATGGCTACACCTTC.

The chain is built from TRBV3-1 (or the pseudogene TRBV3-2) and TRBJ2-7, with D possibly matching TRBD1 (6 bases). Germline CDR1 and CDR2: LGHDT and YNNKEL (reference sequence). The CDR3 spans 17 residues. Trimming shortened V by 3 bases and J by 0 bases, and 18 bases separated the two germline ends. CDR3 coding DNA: TGTGCCAGCAGCCATCTCCTCAGGGGACCGACCTCCTACGAGCAGTACTTC. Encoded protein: CASSHLLRGPTSYEQYF.

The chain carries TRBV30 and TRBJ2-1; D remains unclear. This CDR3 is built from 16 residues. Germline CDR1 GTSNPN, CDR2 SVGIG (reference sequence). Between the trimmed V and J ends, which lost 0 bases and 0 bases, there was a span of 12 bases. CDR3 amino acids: CAWSVDSPGSYNEQFF. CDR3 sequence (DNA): TGTGCCTGGAGTGTTGACTCGCCCGGCTCCTACAATGAGCAGTTCTTC.

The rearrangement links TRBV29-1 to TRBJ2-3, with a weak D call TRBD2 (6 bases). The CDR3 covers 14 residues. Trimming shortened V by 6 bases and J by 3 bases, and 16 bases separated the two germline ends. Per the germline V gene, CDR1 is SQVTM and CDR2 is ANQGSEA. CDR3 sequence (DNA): TGCAGCGTGGTGGGGCGACTAGGAACAGATACGCAGTATTTT. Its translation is CSVVGRLGTDTQYF.

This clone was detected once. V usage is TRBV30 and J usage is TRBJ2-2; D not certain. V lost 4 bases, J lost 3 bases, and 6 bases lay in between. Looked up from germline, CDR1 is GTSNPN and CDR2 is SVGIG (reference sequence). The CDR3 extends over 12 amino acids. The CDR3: CAWMGDTGELFF. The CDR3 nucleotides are TGTGCCTGGATGGGCGACACCGGGGAGCTGTTTTTT.

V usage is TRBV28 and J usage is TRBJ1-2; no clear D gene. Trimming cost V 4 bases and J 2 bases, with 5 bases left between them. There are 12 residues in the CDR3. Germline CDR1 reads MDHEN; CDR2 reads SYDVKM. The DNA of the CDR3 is TGTGCCAGCAGTTATATGAACTATGGCTACACCTTC. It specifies CASSYMNYGYTF.

CDR3 residues: CASSLARGQGTYEQYV. DNA of the CDR3: TGTGCCAGCAGCTTAGCTCGCGGACAGGGGACCTACGAGCAGTACGTC. The genes are TRBV7-9 and TRBJ2-7; TRBD1 matches 9 bases. Germline V gives CDR1 SEHNR, CDR2 FQNEAQ (reference sequence). CDR3 length: 16 residues. V dropped 0 bases and J dropped 2; count of bases not matched to a gene: 5.

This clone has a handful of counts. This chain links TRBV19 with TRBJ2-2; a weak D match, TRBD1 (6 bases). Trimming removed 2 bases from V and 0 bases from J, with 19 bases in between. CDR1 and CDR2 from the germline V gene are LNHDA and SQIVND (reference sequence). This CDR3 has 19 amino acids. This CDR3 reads CASSIWDTYLRANTGELFF. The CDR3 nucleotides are TGTGCCAGTAGTATATGGGACACCTACCTTCGAGCGAACACCGGGGAGCTGTTTTTT.

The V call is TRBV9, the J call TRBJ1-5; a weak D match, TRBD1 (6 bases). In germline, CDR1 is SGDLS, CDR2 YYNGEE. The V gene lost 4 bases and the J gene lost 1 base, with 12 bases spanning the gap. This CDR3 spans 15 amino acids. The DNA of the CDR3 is TGTGCCAGCAGCCCTACAGGGCGGAGCAATCAGCCCCAGCATTTT. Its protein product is CASSPTGRSNQPQHF.